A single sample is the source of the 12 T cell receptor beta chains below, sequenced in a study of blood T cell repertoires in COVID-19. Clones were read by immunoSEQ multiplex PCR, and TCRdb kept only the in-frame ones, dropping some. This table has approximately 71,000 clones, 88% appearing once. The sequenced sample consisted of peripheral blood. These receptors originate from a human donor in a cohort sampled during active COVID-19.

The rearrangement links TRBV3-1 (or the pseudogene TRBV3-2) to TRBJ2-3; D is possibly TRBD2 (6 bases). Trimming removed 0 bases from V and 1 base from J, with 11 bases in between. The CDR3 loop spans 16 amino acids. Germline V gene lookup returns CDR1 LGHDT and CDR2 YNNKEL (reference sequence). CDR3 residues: CASSQEKRVGTDTQYF. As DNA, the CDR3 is TGTGCCAGCAGCCAAGAAAAGCGGGTCGGCACAGATACGCAGTATTTT.

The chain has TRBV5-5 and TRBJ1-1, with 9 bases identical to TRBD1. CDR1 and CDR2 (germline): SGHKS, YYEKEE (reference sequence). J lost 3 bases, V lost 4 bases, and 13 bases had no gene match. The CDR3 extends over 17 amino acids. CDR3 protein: CASSQRGQGVGDTEAFF. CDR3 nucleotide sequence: TGTGCCAGCAGCCAGAGGGGACAGGGAGTAGGTGACACTGAAGCTTTCTTT.

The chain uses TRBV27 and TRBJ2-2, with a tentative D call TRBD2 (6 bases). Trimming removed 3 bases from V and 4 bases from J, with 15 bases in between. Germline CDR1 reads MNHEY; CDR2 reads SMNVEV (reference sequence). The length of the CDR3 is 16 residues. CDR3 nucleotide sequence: TGTGCCAGCAGTTTGGGAGGCAGGGTCGGCACCGGGGAGCTGTTTTTT. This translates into CASSLGGRVGTGELFF.

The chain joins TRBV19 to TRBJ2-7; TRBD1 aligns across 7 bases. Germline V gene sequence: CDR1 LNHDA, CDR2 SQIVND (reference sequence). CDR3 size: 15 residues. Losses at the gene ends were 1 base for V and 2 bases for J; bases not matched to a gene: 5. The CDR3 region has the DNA TGTGCCAGTAGTATAGGGGGACAGCTCCCCTACGAGCAGTACTTC. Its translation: CASSIGGQLPYEQYF.

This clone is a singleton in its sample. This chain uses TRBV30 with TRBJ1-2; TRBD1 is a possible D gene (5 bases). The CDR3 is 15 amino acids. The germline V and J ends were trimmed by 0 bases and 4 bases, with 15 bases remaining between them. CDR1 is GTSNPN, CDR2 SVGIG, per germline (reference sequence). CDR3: CAWSVPVPTVYGYTF. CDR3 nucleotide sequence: TGTGCCTGGAGTGTACCGGTACCGACAGTCTATGGCTACACCTTC. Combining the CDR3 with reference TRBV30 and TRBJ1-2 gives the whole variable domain SQTIHQWPATLVQPVGSPLSLECTVEGTSNPNLYWYRQAAGRGLQLLFYSVGIGQISSEVPQNLSASRPQDRQFILSSKKLLLSDSGFYLCAWSVPVPTVYGYTFGSGTRLTVV.

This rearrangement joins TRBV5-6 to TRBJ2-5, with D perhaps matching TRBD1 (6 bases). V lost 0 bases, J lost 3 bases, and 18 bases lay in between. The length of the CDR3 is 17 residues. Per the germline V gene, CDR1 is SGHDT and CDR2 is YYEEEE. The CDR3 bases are TGTGCCAGCAGCTTGGCCGGGGTCAGGGGAATCGAAGAGACCCAGTACTTC. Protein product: CASSLAGVRGIEETQYF.

CDR3 DNA: TGCGCCAGCAGCTTCAGGGAAGGTTTGAACACCGGGGAGCTGTTTTTT. It is translated as CASSFREGLNTGELFF. The V and J genes are TRBV4-1 and TRBJ2-2; D is perhaps TRBD1 (5 bases). The V gene's germline CDR1 is MGHRA and CDR2 YSYEKL. This CDR3 region has 16 residues. V lost 5 bases and J 1 base, leaving 14 bases between the germline ends.

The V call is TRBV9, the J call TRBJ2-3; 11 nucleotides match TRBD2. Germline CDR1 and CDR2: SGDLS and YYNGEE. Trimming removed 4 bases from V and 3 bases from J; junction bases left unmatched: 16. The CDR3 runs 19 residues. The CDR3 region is CASSPYFSSGGDLTDTQYF. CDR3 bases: TGTGCCAGCAGCCCCTATTTCAGTAGCGGGGGGGACCTTACAGATACGCAGTATTTT.

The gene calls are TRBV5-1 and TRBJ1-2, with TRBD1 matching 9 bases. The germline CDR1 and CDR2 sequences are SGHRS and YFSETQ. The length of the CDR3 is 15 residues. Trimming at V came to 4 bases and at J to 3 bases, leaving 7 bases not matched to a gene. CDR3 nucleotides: TGCGCCAGCAGCCAAGGGACAGGGACTCACTATGGCTACACCTTC. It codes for CASSQGTGTHYGYTF.

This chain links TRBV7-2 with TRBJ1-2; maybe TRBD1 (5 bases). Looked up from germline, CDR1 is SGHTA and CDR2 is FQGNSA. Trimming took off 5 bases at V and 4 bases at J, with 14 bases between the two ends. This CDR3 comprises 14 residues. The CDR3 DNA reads TGTGCCAGCAGCACCGGGGGATCAGGCTATGGCTACACCTTC. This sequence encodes CASSTGGSGYGYTF.

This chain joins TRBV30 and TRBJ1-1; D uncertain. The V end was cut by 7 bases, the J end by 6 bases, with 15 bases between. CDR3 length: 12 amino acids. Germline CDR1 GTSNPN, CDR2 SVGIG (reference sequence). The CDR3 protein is CAFSPPVPEAFF. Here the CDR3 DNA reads TGTGCCTTTTCCCCCCCGGTCCCTGAAGCTTTCTTT. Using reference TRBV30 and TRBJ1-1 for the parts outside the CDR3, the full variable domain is SQTIHQWPATLVQPVGSPLSLECTVEGTSNPNLYWYRQAAGRGLQLLFYSVGIGQISSEVPQNLSASRPQDRQFILSSKKLLLSDSGFYLCAFSPPVPEAFFGQGTRLTVV.

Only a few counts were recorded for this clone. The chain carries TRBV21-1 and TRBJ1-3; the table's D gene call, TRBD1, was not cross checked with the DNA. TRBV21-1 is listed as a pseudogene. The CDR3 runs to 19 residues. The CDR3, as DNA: TGTGCCAGCAGCAGTGGGGGACAGGGGGCGGGTGACTCTGGAAACACCATATATTTT. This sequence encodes CASSSGGQGAGDSGNTIYF.